This record covers a single TCR beta chain. This record comes from a study of CD8 T cells in Susac syndrome. CDR1 is SGHVS and CDR2 is FQNEAQ in the germline V gene. This CDR3 region has 16 residues. V lost 2 bases and J lost 3; bases outside the gene matches: 5. A quantity of about 0.5 to 1 ug RNA underwent reverse transcription using random hexamers. TCRdb processed the immunoSEQ multiplex PCR reads anew with MiXCR; each CDR3 protein has one entry. The sample records some 70,000 distinct CDR3 sequences, roughly 94% being singletons. This clonotype originated in a human donor with multiple sclerosis. The sample comprised CD8+ T cells from PBMCs. The chain employs TRBV7-8 and TRBJ2-1, with 9 bases lining up with TRBD2. Written as DNA, the CDR3 is TGTGCCAGCAGCTTAATAGCGGGGGACGTCTACAATGAGCAGTTCTTC. It specifies CASSLIAGDVYNEQFF.